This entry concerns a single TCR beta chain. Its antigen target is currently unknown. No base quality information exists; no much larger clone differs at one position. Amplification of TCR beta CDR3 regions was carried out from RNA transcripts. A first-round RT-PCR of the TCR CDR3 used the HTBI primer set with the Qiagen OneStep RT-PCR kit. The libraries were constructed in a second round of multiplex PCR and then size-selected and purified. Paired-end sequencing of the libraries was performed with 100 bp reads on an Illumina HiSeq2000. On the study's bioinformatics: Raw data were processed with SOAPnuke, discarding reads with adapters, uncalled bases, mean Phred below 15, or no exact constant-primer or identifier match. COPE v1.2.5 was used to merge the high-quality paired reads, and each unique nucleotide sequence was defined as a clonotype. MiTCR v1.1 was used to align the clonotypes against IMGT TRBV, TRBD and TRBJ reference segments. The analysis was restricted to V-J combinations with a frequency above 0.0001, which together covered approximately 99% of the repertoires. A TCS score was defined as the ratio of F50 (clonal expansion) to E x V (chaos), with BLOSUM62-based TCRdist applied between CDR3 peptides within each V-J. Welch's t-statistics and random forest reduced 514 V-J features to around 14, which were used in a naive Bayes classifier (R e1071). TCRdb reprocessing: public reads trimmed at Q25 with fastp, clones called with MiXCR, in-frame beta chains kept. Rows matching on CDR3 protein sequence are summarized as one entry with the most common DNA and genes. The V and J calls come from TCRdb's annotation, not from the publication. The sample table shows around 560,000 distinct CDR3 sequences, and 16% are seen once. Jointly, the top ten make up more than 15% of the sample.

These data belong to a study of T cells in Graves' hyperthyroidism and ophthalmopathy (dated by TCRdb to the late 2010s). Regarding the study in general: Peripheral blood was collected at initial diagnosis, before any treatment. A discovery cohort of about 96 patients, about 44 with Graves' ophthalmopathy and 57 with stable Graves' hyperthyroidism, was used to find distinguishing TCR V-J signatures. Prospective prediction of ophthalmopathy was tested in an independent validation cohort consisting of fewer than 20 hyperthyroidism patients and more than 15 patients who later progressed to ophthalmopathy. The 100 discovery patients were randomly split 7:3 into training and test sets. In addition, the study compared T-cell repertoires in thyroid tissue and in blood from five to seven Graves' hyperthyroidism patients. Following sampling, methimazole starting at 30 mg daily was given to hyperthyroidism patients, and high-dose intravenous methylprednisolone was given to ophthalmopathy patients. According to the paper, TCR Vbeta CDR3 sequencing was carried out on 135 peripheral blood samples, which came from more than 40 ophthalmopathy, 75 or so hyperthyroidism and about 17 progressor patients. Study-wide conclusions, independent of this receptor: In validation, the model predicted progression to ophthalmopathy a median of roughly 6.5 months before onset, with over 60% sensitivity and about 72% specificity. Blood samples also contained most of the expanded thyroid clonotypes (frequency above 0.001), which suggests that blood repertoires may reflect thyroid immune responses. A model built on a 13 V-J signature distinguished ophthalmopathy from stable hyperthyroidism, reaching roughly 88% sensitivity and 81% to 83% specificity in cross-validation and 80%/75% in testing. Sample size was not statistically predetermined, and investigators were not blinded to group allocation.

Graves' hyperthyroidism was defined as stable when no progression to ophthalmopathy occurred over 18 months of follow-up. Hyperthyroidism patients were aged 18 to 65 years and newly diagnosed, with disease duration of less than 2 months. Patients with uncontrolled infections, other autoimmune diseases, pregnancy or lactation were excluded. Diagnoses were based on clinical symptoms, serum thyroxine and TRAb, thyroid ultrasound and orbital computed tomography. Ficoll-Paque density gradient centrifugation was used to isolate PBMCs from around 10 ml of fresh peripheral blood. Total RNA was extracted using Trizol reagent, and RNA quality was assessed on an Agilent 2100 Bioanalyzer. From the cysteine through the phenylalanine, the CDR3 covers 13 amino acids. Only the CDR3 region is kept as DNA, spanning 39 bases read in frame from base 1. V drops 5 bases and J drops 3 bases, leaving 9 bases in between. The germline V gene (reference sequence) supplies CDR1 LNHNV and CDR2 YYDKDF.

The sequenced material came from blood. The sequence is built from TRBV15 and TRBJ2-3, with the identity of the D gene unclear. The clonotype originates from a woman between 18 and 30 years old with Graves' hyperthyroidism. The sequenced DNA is TGTGCCACCAGCGGGCATGAAACAGATACGCAGTATTTT. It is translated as CATSGHETDTQYF.